The 29 T cell receptor beta chains below all came from one sample that was sequenced in a study of blood T cell repertoires in COVID-19 (dated by TCRdb to the early 2020s). Library preparation used the immunoSEQ multiplex PCR assay. Not all clones reach the TCRdb copy of this immuneACCESS table, which keeps in-frame sequences only. Checked studies attribute under half of the gap to unresolved V genes and leave the rest unexplained. The sample records about 310,000 clones, about 89% of which are singletons. The ten biggest clones cover approximately 8% of the sample. The sequenced sample consisted of peripheral blood. The receptors stem from a woman aged 50 to 60 who had recovered from COVID-19.

This rearrangement joins TRBV6-5 to TRBJ1-1, with 10 bases aligning to TRBD1. The germline gives CDR1 MNHEY, CDR2 SVGAGI. Unmatched junction bases numbered 9, after V lost 0 bases and J lost 8 bases. There are 16 residues in the CDR3. In DNA, the CDR3 is TGTGCCAGCAGTTACTCTTGGGTGGACAGGGGGGCAGAAGCTTTCTTT. It translates to CASSYSWVDRGAEAFF.

V is TRBV9 and J is TRBJ2-1, with a tentative D call TRBD2 (5 bases). CDR1 is SGDLS, CDR2 YYNGEE, per germline. V lost 4 bases and J 4 bases, leaving 15 bases between the germline ends. The CDR3 is 15 residues long. CDR3 amino acids: CASSFSRTGYNEQFF. CDR3 nucleotide sequence: TGTGCCAGCAGCTTCTCCCGGACTGGTTACAATGAGCAGTTCTTC.

J is TRBJ1-3 and V is TRBV18; tentatively, D is TRBD1 (5 bases). Germline V gives CDR1 KGHSH, CDR2 LQKENI. There are 13 residues in the CDR3. The V end was cut by 6 bases, the J end by 4 bases, with 10 bases between. The CDR3 loop reads CASSTEVGNTIYF. DNA for the CDR3: TGTGCCAGCTCGACAGAGGTCGGAAACACCATATATTTT.

This clone was recorded many times. The chain links TRBV4-2 to TRBJ2-7, with TRBD2 matching 7 bases. J was trimmed by 1 base and V by 0 bases; bases with no gene match: 3. The CDR3 sequence is 15 residues long. Germline lookup yields CDR1 LGHNA and CDR2 YNFKEQ. The CDR3 region is CASSQEPAGSYEQYF. CDR3 nucleotide sequence: TGTGCCAGCAGCCAAGAACCAGCGGGGTCCTACGAGCAGTACTTC.

The V call is TRBV18, the J call TRBJ2-2, with a weak D call TRBD2 (5 bases). Germline CDR1 KGHSH, CDR2 LQKENI. CDR3 length equals 15 residues. Deletions cut 0 bases from V and 5 bases from J, with 10 bases between. The CDR3 nucleotides are TGTGCCAGCTCACCACCAGGACTTCGGACCGGGGAGCTGTTTTTT. This encodes CASSPPGLRTGELFF. The whole variable domain, remainder taken from reference TRBV18 and TRBJ2-2, is NAGVMQNPRHLVRRRGQEARLRCSPMKGHSHVYWYRQLPEEGLKFMVYLQKENIIDESGMPKERFSAEFPKEGPSILRIQQVVRGDSAAYFCASSPPGLRTGELFFGEGSRLTVL.

The chain uses TRBV28 and TRBJ2-7, with D unclear. Looked up from germline, CDR1 is MDHEN and CDR2 is SYDVKM. This CDR3 has 12 residues. The V gene lost 2 bases and the J gene lost 6 bases, with 8 bases spanning the gap. CDR3 in amino acids: CASSLGPFEQYF. DNA for the CDR3: TGTGCCAGCAGTTTAGGCCCATTCGAGCAGTACTTC.

The chain recombines TRBV7-2 with TRBJ2-1; 9 nucleotides agree with TRBD2. The CDR3 contains 15 residues. Per germline, CDR1 SGHTA and CDR2 FQGNSA. With V trimmed by 2 bases and J by 9 bases, 8 bases remained unmatched. The CDR3 DNA reads TGTGCCAGCAGCTTAATGAGCGGGGGGCGGGGTGAGCAGTTCTTC. The encoded protein is CASSLMSGGRGEQFF. The full variable domain, with the rest looked up from reference TRBV7-2 and TRBJ2-1, is GAGVSQSPSNKVTEKGKDVELRCDPISGHTALYWYRQSLGQGLEFLIYFQGNSAPDKSGLPSDRFSAERTGGSVSTLTIQRTQQEDSAVYLCASSLMSGGRGEQFFGPGTRLTVL.

The chain links TRBV18 to TRBJ2-2; possibly TRBD1 for D (5 bases). V dropped 3 bases and J dropped 8 bases, with 10 bases sitting between them. The CDR3 extends over 13 amino acids. Germline CDR1 and CDR2: KGHSH and LQKENI. CDR3 nucleotide sequence: TGTGCCAGCTCACCCCAGGGCCTAGGGGAGCTGTTTTTT. It is translated as CASSPQGLGELFF.

The chain joins TRBV9 to TRBJ2-3; 9 bases are shared with TRBD2. This CDR3 region has 15 residues. V lost 1 base to trimming and J lost 2 bases; unmatched junction nucleotides: 2. Germline CDR1 is SGDLS and CDR2 is YYNGEE. The CDR3 sequence: CASSVLAGYTDTQYF. The CDR3 bases are TGTGCCAGCAGCGTACTAGCGGGATACACAGATACGCAGTATTTT.

The table lists this clone with a count of one. The chain recombines TRBV7-2 with TRBJ2-1; 13 positions match TRBD2. The CDR3 consists of 18 residues. Looked up from germline, CDR1 is SGHTA and CDR2 is FQGNSA. The V gene end was trimmed by 4 bases and the J gene end by 1 base; junction bases not matched to a gene: 7. In DNA, the CDR3 is TGTGCCAGCAGCTCTCGGACTAGCGGGGGTACGTCCTACAATGAGCAGTTCTTC. Translated: CASSSRTSGGTSYNEQFF.

V is TRBV5-4 and J is TRBJ1-2; the match to TRBD1 covers 9 bases. This CDR3 contains 16 residues. Germline values: CDR1 SGHNT, CDR2 YYREEE (reference sequence). With V trimmed by 0 bases and J by 8 bases, 11 bases remained unmatched. The CDR3 nucleotides are TGTGCCAGCAGCTTGGAAAGTTTACAGGGGGCGCGAGGCTACACCTTC. Translation: CASSLESLQGARGYTF. Complete variable domain (other parts from reference TRBV5-4 and TRBJ1-2): ETGVTQSPTHLIKTRGQQVTLRCSSQSGHNTVSWYQQALGQGPQFIFQYYREEENGRGNFPPRFSGLQFPNYSSELNVNALELDDSALYLCASSLESLQGARGYTFGSGTRLTVV.

V usage is TRBV27 and J usage is TRBJ1-1, with D unclear. Trimming removed 2 bases from V and 3 bases from J, with 7 bases in between. Per the germline V gene, CDR1 is MNHEY and CDR2 is SMNVEV (reference sequence). The CDR3 is 13 amino acids. The CDR3 DNA sequence: TGTGCCAGCAGTTTAAGGGAGGACACTGAAGCTTTCTTT. This sequence encodes CASSLREDTEAFF.

This clone was counted between two and nine times. This chain uses TRBV19 with TRBJ1-5, with TRBD1 as a possible D gene (6 bases). The CDR3 covers 18 residues. In germline, CDR1 is LNHDA, CDR2 SQIVND (reference sequence). Trimming left V 6 bases short and J 0 bases short, with 21 bases between. CDR3: CASRPRDKSFDSNQPQHF. CDR3 bases: TGTGCCAGTAGACCCCGGGACAAGTCCTTTGATAGCAATCAGCCCCAGCATTTT. Drawing the rest from reference TRBV19 and TRBJ1-5, the complete variable domain is DGGITQSPKYLFRKEGQNVTLSCEQNLNHDAMYWYRQDPGQGLRLIYYSQIVNDFQKGDIAEGYSVSREKKESFPLTVTSAQKNPTAFYLCASRPRDKSFDSNQPQHFGDGTRLSIL.

The chain uses TRBV19 and TRBJ2-2; TRBD1 matches at 7 bases. The CDR3 loop spans 14 amino acids. Germline CDR1 and CDR2: LNHDA and SQIVND (reference sequence). Losses at the gene ends were 7 bases for V and 5 bases for J; bases not matched to a gene: 7. The CDR3 DNA reads TGTGCCAGTAATCGGGACAGAAAGACCGGGGAGCTGTTTTTT. Translated, it gives CASNRDRKTGELFF.

The CDR3 DNA reads as TGTGCCAGCAGCGCGGGGGGCAGGGTCGACTATGGCTACACCTTC. Protein: CASSAGGRVDYGYTF. The chain links TRBV9 to TRBJ1-2; D is possibly TRBD1 (6 bases). CDR1 is SGDLS and CDR2 is YYNGEE in the germline V gene. CDR3 length equals 15 residues. V shed 3 bases and J shed 3 bases, with 15 bases lying between them.

The V call is TRBV27, the J call TRBJ1-6, with D unclear. Germline loops: CDR1 MNHEY, CDR2 SMNVEV (reference sequence). Trimming stripped 1 base from V and 0 bases from J, with 10 bases between. The CDR3 contains 17 residues. The chain's CDR3 is CASSLLWRSSYNSPLHF. CDR3 nucleotide sequence: TGTGCCAGCAGTTTATTATGGCGGAGCTCCTATAATTCACCCCTCCACTTT.

The chain recombines TRBV5-1 with TRBJ2-5, with 10 positions matching TRBD2. J was trimmed by 2 bases and V by 0 bases; bases with no gene match: 4. Germline values: CDR1 SGHRS, CDR2 YFSETQ. The CDR3 contains 16 residues. The CDR3: CASSLVGTSAQETQYF. CDR3 DNA: TGCGCCAGCAGCTTGGTGGGGACTAGCGCACAAGAGACCCAGTACTTC.

The chain couples TRBV29-1 to TRBJ1-3; the D gene is possibly TRBD1 (5 bases). The CDR3 contains 13 residues. Germline values: CDR1 SQVTM, CDR2 ANQGSEA. V was trimmed by 3 bases and J by 1 base, leaving 7 bases between them. Written as DNA, the CDR3 is TGCAGCGTTGATACAGGATCTGGAAACACCATATATTTT. Its translation is CSVDTGSGNTIYF. The full variable domain, rest sourced from reference TRBV29-1 and TRBJ1-3, is SAVISQKPSRDICQRGTSLTIQCQVDSQVTMMFWYRQQPGQSLTLIATANQGSEATYESGFVIDKFPISRPNLTFSTLTVSNMSPEDSSIYLCSVDTGSGNTIYFGEGSWLTVV.

The chain is built from TRBV24-1 and TRBJ1-5; the match to TRBD1 covers 11 bases. V was pared by 6 bases and J by 3 bases, with 3 bases of the junction left unmatched. CDR3 length: 15 residues. Germline lookup yields CDR1 KGHDR and CDR2 SFDVKD. CDR3 residues: CATSNGQGANQPQHF. CDR3 coding DNA: TGTGCCACCAGTAATGGACAGGGGGCCAATCAGCCCCAGCATTTT.

CDR3 DNA sequence: TGTGCCAGCAGGCCCCAGGGGGGTAACTCTGGGGCCAACGTCCTGACTTTC. Protein: CASRPQGGNSGANVLTF. V gene TRBV2 combines with J gene TRBJ2-6; D perhaps matches TRBD1 (7 bases). The CDR3 contains 17 residues. Germline CDR1 reads SNHLY; CDR2 reads FYNNEI. Trimming removed 6 bases from V and 0 bases from J, with 15 bases in between.

This clone has at least ten counts. This chain links TRBV27 with TRBJ1-5; TRBD1 matches 8 bases. The germline V gene has CDR1 MNHEY and CDR2 SMNVEV (reference sequence). Germline trimming cut 8 bases from V and 2 bases from J; bases unmatched to any gene: 14. The CDR3 contains 17 residues. The CDR3, as DNA: TGTGCCAGCTCCCGGGACAGGAGAATGATGGGCAATCAGCCCCAGCATTTT. Amino acid sequence: CASSRDRRMMGNQPQHF.

The chain has TRBV7-9 and TRBJ2-1; TRBD2 matches at 9 bases. The CDR3 is made up of 17 amino acids. Germline V gene data show CDR1 as SEHNR and CDR2 as FQNEAQ (reference sequence). V lost 5 bases, J lost 5 bases, and 13 bases stayed unmatched. The CDR3 DNA reads TGTGCCAGCAGCCGTCTTACCGGGACTAGCAGCAACAATGAGCAGTTCTTC. It translates to CASSRLTGTSSNNEQFF. The full variable domain, with the rest looked up from reference TRBV7-9 and TRBJ2-1, is DTGVSQNPRHKITKRGQNVTFRCDPISEHNRLYWYRQTLGQGPEFLTYFQNEAQLEKSRLLSDRFSAERPKGSFSTLEIQRTEQGDSAMYLCASSRLTGTSSNNEQFFGPGTRLTVL.

The V call is TRBV7-9, the J call TRBJ2-3, with no clear D. V was pared by 5 bases and J by 0 bases, with 9 bases between. The V gene's germline CDR1 is SEHNR and CDR2 FQNEAQ (reference sequence). This CDR3 spans 14 amino acids. The CDR3 loop reads CASSRPRSTDTQYF. The CDR3 DNA reads TGTGCCAGCAGCCGCCCCAGGAGCACAGATACGCAGTATTTT. Variable domain in full (rest from reference TRBV7-9 and TRBJ2-3): DTGVSQNPRHKITKRGQNVTFRCDPISEHNRLYWYRQTLGQGPEFLTYFQNEAQLEKSRLLSDRFSAERPKGSFSTLEIQRTEQGDSAMYLCASSRPRSTDTQYFGPGTRLTVL.

The chain combines TRBV5-1 with TRBJ1-1; the match to TRBD1 covers 8 bases. The CDR3 totals 16 residues. V shed 4 bases, J shed 5 bases, and the junction held 13 bases outside the gene matches. Germline loops: CDR1 SGHRS, CDR2 YFSETQ. CDR3 DNA sequence: TGCGCCAGCAGCCTGGCGCCGACAGGGGAAGGGACTGAAGCTTTCTTT. Its protein is CASSLAPTGEGTEAFF.

The rearrangement joins TRBV9 to TRBJ1-1; D is undetermined. CDR1 is SGDLS and CDR2 is YYNGEE in the germline V gene. V shed 0 bases and J shed 3 bases, with 6 bases lying between them. The CDR3 loop spans 13 amino acids. The CDR3 protein is CASSVAVDTEAFF. The DNA for the CDR3 is TGTGCCAGCAGCGTAGCCGTCGACACTGAAGCTTTCTTT.

The chain uses TRBV2 and TRBJ1-1, with 8 bases that match TRBD1. This CDR3 comprises 15 residues. CDR1 is SNHLY, CDR2 FYNNEI, per germline. Losses at the gene ends were 0 bases for V and 4 bases for J; bases not matched to a gene: 4. For the CDR3, the DNA is TGTGCCAGCAGTGAAGCCCGGCAGGGGGCCACTGAAGCTTTCTTT. Translated, it gives CASSEARQGATEAFF.

The chain employs TRBV21-1 and TRBJ1-4; the D call of TRBD1 is as the table states it, not checked on the DNA. TRBV21-1 is recorded as a pseudogene. The CDR3 loop spans 16 amino acids. For the CDR3, the DNA is TGTGCCAGCAGCGCACCAAGACAGGCCCCGAATGAAAAACTGTTTTTT. It encodes CASSAPRQAPNEKLFF.

V usage is TRBV19 and J usage is TRBJ1-2, with 8 bases aligning to TRBD1. The CDR3 spans 14 residues. The germline V gene has CDR1 LNHDA and CDR2 SQIVND (reference sequence). The ends lost 0 bases at V and 8 bases at J; junction bases unmatched: 5. The CDR3 DNA reads as TGTGCCAGTAGTATAGATCGGTCAGGGGGCGGCTACACCTTC. It translates to CASSIDRSGGGYTF.

V usage is TRBV27 and J usage is TRBJ1-3; the D gene is possibly TRBD1 (6 bases). The V end lost 6 bases, the J end lost 0 bases, and 18 bases lay between the germline ends. This CDR3 is built from 17 residues. Germline V CDR1 and CDR2: MNHEY, SMNVEV (reference sequence). CDR3 nucleotide sequence: TGTGCCAGCAGGGGGTCCGCCGAACAGGGCTCTGGAAACACCATATATTTT. This translates into CASRGSAEQGSGNTIYF.